This TCR beta chain was captured by sequencing in a study of T cell responses to AZD1222 COVID-19 vaccine. About this clone: The antigen is unknown.

With 0 bases clipped from V and 5 bases from J, the junction kept 9 bases outside the gene matches. Looked up from germline, CDR1 is MNHEY and CDR2 is SMNVEV (reference sequence). The CDR3 contains 17 residues. TCRdb keeps only in-frame clones here, not all; method: immunoSEQ multiplex PCR. The sample has around 95,000 clones, more than 75% seen once; the top ten hold roughly 15%. Study-wide results and limits: It was only after the peak T cell response that any repertoires were sampled. Two AZD1222 administrations were followed by greater Spike-specific TCR breadth and depth.

This specimen was peripheral blood, taken on day 0 of AZD1222 vaccination. The V and J genes are TRBV27 and TRBJ1-1, with 10 bases matching TRBD1. The sequence derives from an adult in good health. The DNA of the CDR3 is TGTGCCAGCAGTTTATCACGGACAGGGGGAATTCTGACTGAAGCTTTCTTT. Protein sequence: CASSLSRTGGILTEAFF.